This T cell receptor beta chain derives from a study of tissue T cells after allogeneic stem cell transplantation. CDR3 sequences, V/J genes, frequencies and template counts came from survey-depth TCRbeta sequencing. The data were produced by immunoSEQ multiplex PCR, yet TCRdb's version contains in-frame clones alone and is incomplete. The data show roughly 42,000 clones, around nine tenths seen once. From germline, CDR1 is MDHEN and CDR2 SYDVKM. Trimming took off 7 bases at V and 2 bases at J, with 15 bases between the two ends. There are 15 residues in the CDR3. Sequencing was performed on blood, taken before transplantation. The chain employs TRBV28 and TRBJ1-5, with a possible D match to TRBD1 (5 bases). The receptor's source is a woman aged 40-69 years who later had graft-versus-host disease after an allogeneic stem cell transplant. DNA of the CDR3: TGTGCCAGCACCCCCTGGGGCCGTGGCAATCAGCCCCAGCATTTT. It is translated as CASTPWGRGNQPQHF.